The 32 T cell receptor beta chains in this list originate from one sample, sequenced in a study of cytomegalovirus exposure and HLA in healthy donors (dated by TCRdb to 2017 to 2019). The protocol used for the library was the immunoSEQ multiplex PCR assay. The table comes from immuneACCESS by way of TCRdb, which keeps in-frame sequences with V and J called. Part of the clones is missing from these tables; in studies checked, under half for an unresolved V gene and the rest for unknown reasons. Across this sample there are 150,000 to 200,000 clones, with roughly three quarters seen only once. The ten largest clones add up to around 1.3% of the sample. Sample: PBMCs. Receptor source: a woman in her 30s in good health and CMV-seronegative.

The chain is built from TRBV14 and TRBJ2-7; TRBD1 matches at 8 bases. CDR3 size: 15 residues. V shed 4 bases and J 3 bases; nucleotides not matched to a gene: 8. Germline V gives CDR1 SGHDN, CDR2 FVKESK. The CDR3 DNA reads as TGTGCCAGCAGCCGGGACTGGACAGGGAACTACGAGCAGTACTTC. Translated: CASSRDWTGNYEQYF. Supplemented by reference TRBV14 and TRBJ2-7, the full variable domain reads EAGVTQFPSHSVIEKGQTVTLRCDPISGHDNLYWYRRVMGKEIKFLLHFVKESKQDESGMPNNRFLAERTGGTYSTLKVQPAELEDSGVYFCASSRDWTGNYEQYFGPGTRLTVT.

This clone was counted between two and nine times. The J gene is TRBJ2-1, the V gene TRBV2; D is uncertain. Germline CDR1 is SNHLY and CDR2 is FYNNEI. This CDR3 spans 12 amino acids. Deletions cut 7 bases from V and 9 bases from J, with 13 bases between. This chain's CDR3 is CASNLLVSEQFF. The CDR3 coding sequence is TGTGCCAGCAACCTTCTTGTCAGTGAGCAGTTCTTC.

This clone was found a few times. J is TRBJ2-3 and V is TRBV6-1; 11 positions agree with TRBD1. Germline values: CDR1 MNHNS, CDR2 SASEGT. This CDR3 spans 16 amino acids. V lost 0 bases and J lost 1; bases outside the gene matches: 0. Here the CDR3 DNA reads TGTGCCAGCAGTGAAGCGGGACAGGGGGGCACAGATACGCAGTATTTT. It encodes CASSEAGQGGTDTQYF.

V and J are TRBV6-1 and TRBJ1-4; D is perhaps TRBD1 (5 bases). Germline V lookup: CDR1 MNHNS, CDR2 SASEGT. With 2 bases removed from V and 4 bases from J, the gap between germline ends came to 17 bases. The CDR3 has 17 residues. CDR3 DNA: TGTGCCAGCAGTGAACCTGGTGGGGGGTCTTATAATGAAAAACTGTTTTTT. It is translated as CASSEPGGGSYNEKLFF.

This clone showed up just once. The genes are TRBV11-2 and TRBJ2-7, with D perhaps TRBD1 (5 bases). This CDR3 is 13 amino acids long. Germline values: CDR1 SGHAT, CDR2 FQNNGV. V was pared by 5 bases and J by 5 bases, with 13 bases between. The CDR3 DNA reads as TGTGCCAGCAGCCCTCACAGGTTCCACGAGCAGTACTTC. This translates into CASSPHRFHEQYF.

This chain's CDR3 is CASSLYDRQGNEQYF. Here the CDR3 DNA reads TGTGCCAGCAGTCTTTATGACCGACAGGGCAACGAGCAGTACTTC. The rearrangement links TRBV28 to TRBJ2-7, with TRBD1 identical over 7 bases. Losses at the gene ends were 5 bases for V and 5 bases for J; bases not matched to a gene: 12. In germline, CDR1 is MDHEN, CDR2 SYDVKM. This CDR3 region has 15 residues.

The chain couples TRBV4-1 to TRBJ1-2, with 9 nucleotides matching TRBD1. The CDR3 sequence is 15 residues long. J was trimmed by 3 bases and V by 4 bases; bases with no gene match: 6. Germline CDR1 reads MGHRA; CDR2 reads YSYEKL. Written as DNA, the CDR3 is TGCGCCAGCAGCCTTATACAGGGGGCGGACTATGGCTACACCTTC. Protein sequence: CASSLIQGADYGYTF.

This clone was recorded only once. The rearrangement links TRBV19 to TRBJ1-2; a possible D gene is TRBD1 (5 bases). The germline gives CDR1 LNHDA, CDR2 SQIVND (reference sequence). Trimming shortened V by 2 bases and J by 6 bases, and 7 bases separated the two germline ends. This CDR3 region has 12 residues. The CDR3 DNA reads as TGTGCCAGTAGTATATCGGACAATGGCTACACCTTC. This encodes CASSISDNGYTF.

The chain combines TRBV28 with TRBJ1-6, with D maybe TRBD1 (5 bases). The V end lost 8 bases, the J end lost 9 bases, and 17 bases lay between the germline ends. This CDR3 spans 14 amino acids. Germline CDR1 reads MDHEN; CDR2 reads SYDVKM. CDR3 nucleotides: TGTGCCAGCGTCACGGGGGTGAGTACTTCACCCCTCCACTTT. This sequence encodes CASVTGVSTSPLHF.

The chain is built from TRBV27 and TRBJ2-3; weak D call: TRBD2 (6 bases). V dropped 0 bases and J dropped 3 bases, with 16 bases sitting between them. CDR3 length: 17 amino acids. From germline, CDR1 is MNHEY and CDR2 SMNVEV (reference sequence). The CDR3 spells CASSLSWGEIGTDTQYF. The CDR3 region has the DNA TGTGCCAGCAGTTTATCGTGGGGGGAGATAGGGACAGATACGCAGTATTTT.

The gene calls are TRBV30 and TRBJ2-7, with D maybe TRBD1 (7 bases). Germline V CDR1 and CDR2: GTSNPN, SVGIG (reference sequence). Trimming removed 2 bases from V and 4 bases from J, with 18 bases in between. The CDR3 covers 15 residues. The CDR3 sequence is CAWSLRRGQLYEQYF. In nucleotides, the CDR3 is TGTGCCTGGAGTCTCCGGAGGGGACAGCTATACGAGCAGTACTTC. Based on the CDR3 plus reference TRBV30 and TRBJ2-7, the full variable domain is SQTIHQWPATLVQPVGSPLSLECTVEGTSNPNLYWYRQAAGRGLQLLFYSVGIGQISSEVPQNLSASRPQDRQFILSSKKLLLSDSGFYLCAWSLRRGQLYEQYFGPGTRLTVT.

This clone was counted between two and nine times. The gene calls are TRBV5-1 and TRBJ2-7, with TRBD1 identical over 8 bases. V was pared by 2 bases and J by 2 bases, with 6 bases of the junction left unmatched. The CDR3 has 15 amino acids. Germline V gene lookup returns CDR1 SGHRS and CDR2 YFSETQ. Here the CDR3 DNA reads TGCGCCAGCAGCTTAACAAGACAGGGGACCTACGAGCAGTACTTC. Its protein product is CASSLTRQGTYEQYF.

V and J are TRBV7-3 and TRBJ2-3; a possible D gene is TRBD2 (5 bases). In germline, CDR1 is SGHTA, CDR2 FQGTGA. The length of the CDR3 is 12 residues. The V gene lost 2 bases and the J gene lost 5 bases, with 5 bases spanning the gap. In DNA, the CDR3 is TGTGCCAGCAGCTTAGGGAGAGATACGCAGTATTTT. Its translation: CASSLGRDTQYF.

The chain links TRBV20-1 to TRBJ2-5; D is perhaps TRBD2 (6 bases). Germline V gives CDR1 DFQATT, CDR2 SNEGSKA (reference sequence). The V end lost 7 bases, the J end lost 5 bases, and 11 bases lay between the germline ends. CDR3 length: 11 amino acids. CDR3 bases: TGCAGTGAAGGTGGGGGGGAGACCCAGTACTTC. Translating gives CSEGGGETQYF.

The V gene is TRBV10-1, the J gene TRBJ2-2, with a possible D match to TRBD2 (5 bases). The CDR3 totals 14 residues. Germline CDR1 WNHNN, CDR2 SYGVQD (reference sequence). The V gene lost 2 bases and the J gene lost 5 bases, with 9 bases spanning the gap. The CDR3, as DNA: TGCGCCAGCAGTGAGCAGCGGACGACCGGGGAGCTGTTTTTT. Translation: CASSEQRTTGELFF.

In its sample, this clone was seen many times. This CDR3 is also generated by other DNA sequences in the sample. V and J are TRBV7-9 and TRBJ2-7; maybe TRBD1 (6 bases). Trimming shortened V by 3 bases and J by 2 bases, and 8 bases separated the two germline ends. The CDR3 has 13 residues. In germline, CDR1 is SEHNR, CDR2 FQNEAQ (reference sequence). The CDR3 loop is CASSFRQAYEQYF. In DNA form, the CDR3 reads TGTGCCAGCAGCTTCCGACAGGCCTACGAGCAGTACTTC.

This chain joins TRBV5-6 and TRBJ2-3, with TRBD1 matching over 9 bases. Germline lookup yields CDR1 SGHDT and CDR2 YYEEEE. The CDR3 consists of 15 residues. V shed 5 bases, J shed 2 bases, and the junction held 6 bases outside the gene matches. This CDR3 reads CASRRQGVNTDTQYF. CDR3 nucleotides: TGTGCCAGCAGGAGACAGGGGGTTAACACAGATACGCAGTATTTT.

This sequence joins TRBV9 and TRBJ2-2, with 10 bases lining up with TRBD1. The CDR3 is made up of 14 amino acids. Germline V gene sequence: CDR1 SGDLS, CDR2 YYNGEE. V dropped 4 bases and J dropped 8; count of bases not matched to a gene: 5. This chain's CDR3 is CASSPTGGGGELFF. In DNA form, the CDR3 reads TGTGCCAGCAGCCCGACAGGGGGCGGAGGGGAGCTGTTTTTT.

This sequence joins TRBV5-1 and TRBJ1-2; 8 positions agree with TRBD1. Germline trimming cut 6 bases from V and 3 bases from J; bases unmatched to any gene: 13. CDR3 length: 16 residues. CDR1 and CDR2 (germline): SGHRS, YFSETQ. As DNA, the CDR3 is TGCGCCAGCACTATAGGGGCAGGGGGCTTTTACTATGGCTACACCTTC. It translates to CASTIGAGGFYYGYTF. Drawing the rest from reference TRBV5-1 and TRBJ1-2, the complete variable domain is KAGVTQTPRYLIKTRGQQVTLSCSPISGHRSVSWYQQTPGQGLQFLFEYFSETQRNKGNFPGRFSGRQFSNSRSEMNVSTLELGDSALYLCASTIGAGGFYYGYTFGSGTRLTVV.

CDR3 in amino acids: CAWSRTGGVYGYTF. For the CDR3, the DNA is TGTGCCTGGAGTAGAACAGGGGGCGTCTATGGCTACACCTTC. The chain links TRBV30 to TRBJ1-2, with 9 bases matching TRBD1. The germline V gene encodes CDR1 GTSNPN and CDR2 SVGIG (reference sequence). The CDR3 runs to 14 residues. J gave up 4 bases and V 2 bases, and 5 bases lay outside the gene matches.

This chain joins TRBV30 and TRBJ1-4; D is perhaps TRBD1 (5 bases). V shed 3 bases and J shed 8 bases, with 25 bases lying between them. Germline V gene data show CDR1 as GTSNPN and CDR2 as SVGIG (reference sequence). The CDR3 extends over 17 amino acids. This CDR3 is CAWRPAPPRGIWEKLFF. The CDR3 DNA reads as TGTGCCTGGAGACCCGCTCCGCCGCGGGGGATTTGGGAAAAACTGTTTTTT.

This chain connects TRBV6-1 to TRBJ2-6, with 8 bases identical to TRBD1. CDR3 size: 17 residues. Germline V gene sequence: CDR1 MNHNS, CDR2 SASEGT. The J segment lost 2 bases and the V segment lost 2 bases, leaving 5 bases of the junction unmatched. In DNA form, the CDR3 reads TGTGCCAGCAGTGAATATCCAGGGGGCGCTGGGGCCAACGTCCTGACTTTC. Protein sequence: CASSEYPGGAGANVLTF.

The chain recombines TRBV4-1 with TRBJ2-7; TRBD1 matches at 8 bases. CDR3 length: 15 amino acids. V lost 1 base, J lost 4 bases, and 6 bases stayed unmatched. The germline V gene has CDR1 MGHRA and CDR2 YSYEKL. DNA for the CDR3: TGCGCCAGCAGCCAAGCCCGACAGGGGCCGTACGAGCAGTACTTC. Translation gives CASSQARQGPYEQYF.

This chain connects TRBV18 to TRBJ1-5; D possibly corresponds to TRBD1 (6 bases). Per germline, CDR1 KGHSH and CDR2 LQKENI. The CDR3 loop spans 18 amino acids. V was shortened by 4 bases and J by 2 bases, with 21 bases between the two germline ends. Written as DNA, the CDR3 is TGTGCCAGCTCACTGGGACTACAGGGCCCAACACGCAATCAGCCCCAGCATTTT. It encodes CASSLGLQGPTRNQPQHF.

The genes are TRBV19 and TRBJ2-7, with D possibly being TRBD1 (6 bases). The germline V and J ends were trimmed by 4 bases and 0 bases, with 13 bases remaining between them. The germline V gene encodes CDR1 LNHDA and CDR2 SQIVND (reference sequence). The length of the CDR3 is 15 residues. In nucleotides, the CDR3 is TGTGCCAGTAGTAAGGGCGGACAGAGCTCCTACGAGCAGTACTTC. Its translation: CASSKGGQSSYEQYF.

This clone was found once. V and J are TRBV9 and TRBJ2-1, with TRBD1 matching 8 bases. CDR3 length: 15 amino acids. CDR1 is SGDLS and CDR2 is YYNGEE in the germline V gene. Trimming at V came to 0 bases and at J to 8 bases, leaving 7 bases not matched to a gene. The CDR3 region is CASSVGRGQVDEQFF. The CDR3 DNA is TGTGCCAGCAGCGTAGGCAGGGGGCAAGTCGATGAGCAGTTCTTC.

The V and J genes are TRBV29-1 and TRBJ2-3; D gene ambiguous. Germline loops: CDR1 SQVTM, CDR2 ANQGSEA. V dropped 0 bases and J dropped 2 bases, with 12 bases sitting between them. The CDR3 covers 15 residues. Written as DNA, the CDR3 is TGCAGCGTTGAAGAGGCAGGTATTAACACAGATACGCAGTATTTT. Translation gives CSVEEAGINTDTQYF.

The rearrangement links TRBV11-2 to TRBJ1-6; D unresolved. Germline loops: CDR1 SGHAT, CDR2 FQNNGV. V shed 4 bases and J shed 9 bases, with 16 bases lying between them. The CDR3 sequence is 15 residues long. The CDR3 bases are TGTGCCAGCAGCTGGGAGGGCGAAGTAGGTTCACCCCTCCACTTT. Protein product: CASSWEGEVGSPLHF.

Only one count was recorded for this clone. The genes are TRBV19 and TRBJ1-2, with TRBD1 matching 7 bases. CDR1 and CDR2 from the germline V gene are LNHDA and SQIVND (reference sequence). Germline trimming cut 4 bases from V and 0 bases from J; bases unmatched to any gene: 2. The CDR3 covers 14 residues. Here the CDR3 DNA reads TGTGCCAGTAGTAGGACAGGAGCTAACTATGGCTACACCTTC. This gives the protein CASSRTGANYGYTF.

This clone has ten or more counts. The genes are TRBV6-4 and TRBJ2-3; TRBD2 agrees at 11 bases. J lost 2 bases, V lost 0 bases, and 1 base had no gene match. CDR1 and CDR2 from the germline V gene are MRHNA and SNTAGT. CDR3 length equals 16 residues. The CDR3 nucleotides are TGTGCCAGCAGTGACTCTAGCGGGGGGGCCACAGATACGCAGTATTTT. Encoded protein: CASSDSSGGATDTQYF.

The gene calls are TRBV15 and TRBJ2-7, with 9 bases that match TRBD2. The CDR3 length is 15 residues. Germline-derived CDR1 and CDR2 are LNHNV and YYDKDF (reference sequence). The J segment lost 0 bases and the V segment lost 5 bases, leaving 5 bases of the junction unmatched. CDR3 DNA: TGTGCCACCAGCCCGACTAGCGGACTCTCCTACGAGCAGTACTTC. It codes for CATSPTSGLSYEQYF.

This clone has at least ten counts. The V call is TRBV6-1, the J call TRBJ1-1, with D uncertain. In germline, CDR1 is MNHNS, CDR2 SASEGT. The CDR3 is made up of 13 amino acids. The V gene lost 2 bases and the J gene lost 2 bases, with 6 bases spanning the gap. CDR3 sequence reads: CASSETRNTEAFF. The CDR3 region has the DNA TGTGCCAGCAGTGAAACCAGAAACACTGAAGCTTTCTTT.